By share, the clone carrying this TCR beta chain ranks as medium-sized. The antigen is not known. The data stem from a study of T cell repertoires in aging, cancer and after chemotherapy. General study results and limits: Compared with age-matched healthy donors, untreated hematological or solid cancer patients showed higher blood TCR clonality.

A mixed TRB-A/B primer pool amplified rearranged TRB by multiplex touch-down PCR. TCRdb called the multiplex PCR reads again in MiXCR, with one record for every CDR3 protein. The sample has about 9,700 distinct CDR3 sequences; more than 25% are singletons. Amplification of TCR beta used genomic DNA extracted from peripheral blood. The germline V and J ends were trimmed by 6 bases and 1 base, with 6 bases remaining between them. The CDR3 extends over 13 amino acids. Material: blood. The chain uses TRBV12-3 or TRBV12-4 and TRBJ2-2, with D possibly called TRBD1 or TRBD2 (5 bases each). The receptor comes from a human donor in good health. CDR3 nucleotides: TGTGCCAGCAGGGGACGGAACACCGGGGAGCTGTTTTTT. It codes for CASRGRNTGELFF.